This T cell receptor (beta chain) comes out of a study of Ad26.COV2.S vaccination and SARS-CoV-2 variants. Profiling relied on immunoSEQ multiplex PCR, and the TCRdb table lists in-frame clones only, not all of them. The sample consists of about 480,000 clones, around 85% of them appearing once. The treatment was: over 15 received Ad26.COV2.S at low or high dose, single or two shots; five or six received placebo; per-sample allocation not given. Samples came from day 63 after the first vaccine or placebo injection. This clonotype was obtained from a person aged 18 to 59 who received the Ad26.COV2.S COVID-19 vaccine or a placebo. Sequencing used peripheral blood, obtained in a trial of Ad26.COV2.S vaccine versus placebo.

Here the CDR3 DNA reads TGTGCCAGCAGTGAACGGGGGGGGTCTAATGAAAAACTGTTTTTT. It encodes CASSERGGSNEKLFF. The J gene is TRBJ1-4, the V gene TRBV6-1, with D possibly matching TRBD1 (5 bases). The V end was cut by 2 bases, the J end by 3 bases, with 10 bases between. From germline, CDR1 is MNHNS and CDR2 SASEGT. The CDR3 consists of 15 residues.